Listed here are 27 T cell receptor beta chains from one sample, sequenced in a study of beta chain features in type 1 diabetes. Whole-study findings and limits: Type 1 diabetes patients had moderately but significantly shorter TCRB CDR3s in all four CD4+ subsets.

Expressed TCRB transcripts were sequenced because the isolated RNA had all been reverse transcribed beforehand. Data came from immunoSEQ multiplex PCR; TCRdb stores just in-frame clones and leaves some out. The sample has some 270,000 clones, roughly a tenth seen once. No antigen has been assigned to these receptors. What was sequenced was naive CD4+ T cells from blood. The receptors were gathered from a man aged 25 to 40 with type 1 diabetes.

The gene calls are TRBV6-5 and TRBJ2-7; 11 bases fit TRBD2. The CDR3 has 15 amino acids. Germline-derived CDR1 and CDR2 are MNHEY and SVGAGI. The J segment lost 3 bases and the V segment lost 6 bases, leaving 7 bases of the junction unmatched. The CDR3 protein is CASRGSSGGIYEQYF. The CDR3 nucleotides read TGTGCCAGCAGGGGTTCTAGCGGGGGGATCTACGAGCAGTACTTC.

The V and J genes are TRBV5-4 and TRBJ1-4, with D perhaps TRBD1 (6 bases). V lost 7 bases and J 5 bases, leaving 15 bases between the germline ends. The CDR3 is 14 residues long. Germline V lookup: CDR1 SGHNT, CDR2 YYREEE (reference sequence). In DNA form, the CDR3 reads TGTGCCAGCTCGACGGACAGACAAAATGAAAAACTGTTTTTT. Translating gives CASSTDRQNEKLFF.

This clone came up a few times. The V and J genes are TRBV29-1 and TRBJ2-7, with a weak D call TRBD1 (6 bases). From germline, CDR1 is SQVTM and CDR2 ANQGSEA. V lost 6 bases to trimming and J lost 5 bases, with 14 bases between them. CDR3 length: 12 residues. The CDR3, as DNA: TGCAGCGTCACCGGACAGACCGACGAGCAGTACTTC. Translating it yields CSVTGQTDEQYF.

The chain has TRBV5-6 and TRBJ2-3; D possibly corresponds to TRBD2 (6 bases). CDR3 length: 17 amino acids. The V gene's germline CDR1 is SGHDT and CDR2 YYEEEE. Trimming left V 4 bases short and J 0 bases short, with 18 bases between. The CDR3 spells CASSQGPGGASTDTQYF. The DNA for the CDR3 is TGTGCCAGCAGCCAAGGGCCCGGGGGAGCTAGCACAGATACGCAGTATTTT.

This clone has only a few counts. The rearrangement joins TRBV15 to TRBJ2-7; 7 bases are shared with TRBD1. This CDR3 region has 15 residues. The germline CDR1 and CDR2 sequences are LNHNV and YYDKDF (reference sequence). Germline trimming cut 7 bases from V and 5 bases from J; bases unmatched to any gene: 14. CDR3 residues: CATIPDRDRANEQYF. CDR3 in DNA: TGTGCCACCATCCCGGACCGGGACAGAGCCAACGAGCAGTACTTC.

The gene calls are TRBV5-1 and TRBJ2-3, with D possibly TRBD2 on 5 matching bases. This CDR3 is 15 amino acids long. Germline CDR1 SGHRS, CDR2 YFSETQ. Trimming removed 2 bases from V and 4 bases from J, with 14 bases in between. This chain's CDR3 is CASSFSPGFADTQYF. Written as DNA, the CDR3 is TGCGCCAGCAGCTTTTCACCGGGGTTTGCAGATACGCAGTATTTT. Complete variable domain (other parts from reference TRBV5-1 and TRBJ2-3): KAGVTQTPRYLIKTRGQQVTLSCSPISGHRSVSWYQQTPGQGLQFLFEYFSETQRNKGNFPGRFSGRQFSNSRSEMNVSTLELGDSALYLCASSFSPGFADTQYFGPGTRLTVL.

The chain has TRBV7-2 and TRBJ1-6; D might be TRBD1 (6 bases). The CDR3 contains 14 residues. Trimming pared 5 bases from V and 8 bases from J, leaving 13 bases between. Germline CDR1 SGHTA, CDR2 FQGNSA. In DNA form, the CDR3 reads TGTGCCAGCAGCCCCACAGGGATGTATTCACCCCTCCACTTT. It translates to CASSPTGMYSPLHF.

This clone was found a few times. J is TRBJ1-4 and V is TRBV5-1; D gene uncertain. CDR1 SGHRS and CDR2 YFSETQ come from the germline V gene. With 9 bases removed from V and 4 bases from J, the gap between germline ends came to 13 bases. The CDR3 covers 13 residues. The CDR3 DNA is TGCGCCACCTCAGCTACAGTTAATGAAAAACTGTTTTTT. It codes for CATSATVNEKLFF.

V gene TRBV7-6 combines with J gene TRBJ2-7; the D is unclear. CDR3 length equals 13 residues. Germline CDR1 is SGHVS and CDR2 is FNYEAQ. Trimming removed 5 bases at V and 2 bases at J, with 10 bases between. CDR3 bases: TGTGCCAGCAGCAACCGTTGGCCCTACGAGCAGTACTTC. Residues: CASSNRWPYEQYF.

A few counts support this clone. CDR3 coding DNA: TGTGCCAGCAGTTGGGACAGGAACAATGAGCAGTTCTTC. Translation: CASSWDRNNEQFF. The rearrangement uses TRBV2 and TRBJ2-1; 8 bases are a match to TRBD1. This CDR3 is built from 13 residues. J was trimmed by 5 bases and V by 5 bases; bases with no gene match: 2. The germline CDR1 and CDR2 sequences are SNHLY and FYNNEI.

In this sample, this clone turned up a few times. V is TRBV19 and J is TRBJ1-5, with 7 bases fitting TRBD1. Germline CDR1 LNHDA, CDR2 SQIVND (reference sequence). V was clipped by 0 bases and J by 9 bases; unmatched bases: 8. The CDR3 totals 15 residues. The CDR3 loop is CASSIEGQAIRPQHF. Here the CDR3 DNA reads TGTGCCAGTAGTATAGAAGGACAGGCGATTCGGCCCCAGCATTTT.

This clone was detected a few times. The chain is built from TRBV19 and TRBJ2-7, with TRBD1 matching over 7 bases. The CDR3 has 15 amino acids. V shed 7 bases and J 1 base; nucleotides not matched to a gene: 10. CDR1 is LNHDA and CDR2 is SQIVND in the germline V gene (reference sequence). The CDR3 protein is CASKRTTGSSYEQYF. The CDR3 DNA reads as TGTGCCAGTAAGAGGACGACAGGGAGTTCCTACGAGCAGTACTTC.

In its sample, this clone was seen a few times. This rearrangement joins TRBV5-1 to TRBJ2-7, with D tentatively TRBD2 (5 bases). CDR1 SGHRS and CDR2 YFSETQ come from the germline V gene. V was cut by 1 base and J by 0 bases, with 14 bases left in between. The CDR3 has 16 residues. The CDR3: CASSLLPTGNSYEQYF. For the CDR3, the DNA is TGCGCCAGCAGCTTGCTCCCAACCGGGAACTCCTACGAGCAGTACTTC.

This clone was counted only a few times. This chain connects TRBV9 to TRBJ2-1; D is undetermined. Germline V gene lookup returns CDR1 SGDLS and CDR2 YYNGEE. The V and J ends lost 3 bases and 6 bases respectively, with 10 bases between them. The CDR3 runs 13 residues. CDR3 DNA: TGTGCCAGCAGCGATTTAACGGGCAATGAGCAGTTCTTC. Its translation is CASSDLTGNEQFF.

This clone appeared a single time. This chain joins TRBV5-1 and TRBJ2-3; tentative D call: TRBD2 (6 bases). Germline loops: CDR1 SGHRS, CDR2 YFSETQ. V was pared by 1 base and J by 1 base, with 10 bases between. The CDR3 has 15 amino acids. The CDR3 spells CASSLSGLGTDTQYF. CDR3 DNA sequence: TGCGCCAGCAGCTTGAGCGGGTTGGGCACAGATACGCAGTATTTT.

At least ten counts were recorded for this clone. The J gene is TRBJ2-1, the V gene TRBV7-9, with D unresolved. V was shortened by 3 bases and J by 7 bases, with 4 bases between the two germline ends. The CDR3 has 11 amino acids. The germline gives CDR1 SEHNR, CDR2 FQNEAQ (reference sequence). CDR3: CASSFQNEQFF. Written as DNA, the CDR3 is TGTGCCAGCAGCTTCCAGAATGAGCAGTTCTTC.

This clone was observed a few times. J is TRBJ2-5 and V is TRBV6-6; no firm D call. The germline CDR1 and CDR2 sequences are MNHNY and SVGAGI (reference sequence). The V gene lost 0 bases and the J gene lost 4 bases, with 3 bases spanning the gap. The CDR3 spans 12 residues. The CDR3 sequence is CASSYSRETQYF. In nucleotides, the CDR3 is TGTGCCAGCAGTTACTCGCGAGAGACCCAGTACTTC.

A few counts support this clone. The CDR3 bases are TGTGCCAGCAGCTTATTTCCGGGGAAGATCAATGAGCAGTTCTTC. It encodes CASSLFPGKINEQFF. This chain connects TRBV7-2 to TRBJ2-1; possibly TRBD2 for D (5 bases). The CDR3 has 15 residues. V was cut by 2 bases and J by 6 bases, with 14 bases left in between. Germline V gene data show CDR1 as SGHTA and CDR2 as FQGNSA. Full variable domain (outside the CDR3, taken from reference TRBV7-2 and TRBJ2-1): GAGVSQSPSNKVTEKGKDVELRCDPISGHTALYWYRQSLGQGLEFLIYFQGNSAPDKSGLPSDRFSAERTGGSVSTLTIQRTQQEDSAVYLCASSLFPGKINEQFFGPGTRLTVL.

In this sample, this clone turned up a few times. V is TRBV2 and J is TRBJ2-3, with D hard to call. This CDR3 has 11 residues. Germline V lookup: CDR1 SNHLY, CDR2 FYNNEI. V shed 9 bases and J shed 1 base, with 5 bases lying between them. The CDR3 protein is CARRGTDTQYF. In DNA, the CDR3 is TGTGCCAGACGGGGCACAGATACGCAGTATTTT.

As for this clone: One junction end disagrees with the germline gene, perhaps due to a read error. The chain has TRBV7-7 and TRBJ2-5, with 8 bases that match TRBD1. The CDR3 has 15 amino acids. Per germline, CDR1 SSHAT and CDR2 FNYEAQ (reference sequence). In nucleotides, the CDR3 is TGTGCTAGCAGCTCCCTGCCAGGGGGCAGGGAGACCCAGTACTTC. The encoded protein is CASSSLPGGRETQYF.

With regard to this clone: This sample also contains other DNA sequences that code for the same CDR3. CDR3 bases: TGTGCCAGCTCACCAAGCCAGGACACTGAAGCTTTCTTT. Translated: CASSPSQDTEAFF. The chain joins TRBV18 to TRBJ1-1; D unresolved. The CDR3 is 13 amino acids. The germline CDR1 and CDR2 sequences are KGHSH and LQKENI. Deletions cut 2 bases from V and 3 bases from J, with 7 bases between.

The chain links TRBV7-2 to TRBJ2-2, with no clear D. This CDR3 region has 13 residues. Trimming removed 3 bases from V and 4 bases from J, with 6 bases in between. Germline values: CDR1 SGHTA, CDR2 FQGNSA. CDR3 loop: CASSFYATGELFF. CDR3 DNA: TGTGCCAGCAGCTTCTATGCCACCGGGGAGCTGTTTTTT.

This clone was detected a few times. In the same sample, other DNA sequences code for this CDR3. This chain links TRBV11-2 with TRBJ2-7; D is perhaps TRBD2 (5 bases). V lost 1 base to trimming and J lost 0 bases, with 7 bases between them. Germline V gene data show CDR1 as SGHAT and CDR2 as FQNNGV. The CDR3 loop spans 14 amino acids. The CDR3 spells CASSLVGSSYEQYF. The CDR3 DNA follows: TGTGCCAGCAGCTTAGTAGGGAGCTCCTACGAGCAGTACTTC.

This clone was seen a handful of times. The chain is built from TRBV19 and TRBJ1-1; D is uncertain. The CDR3 has 13 amino acids. The germline CDR1 and CDR2 sequences are LNHDA and SQIVND (reference sequence). Trimming stripped 6 bases from V and 5 bases from J, with 13 bases between. The CDR3, as DNA: TGTGCCAGTAGCGCTATGCGGGGAACTGAAGCTTTCTTT. It yields the protein CASSAMRGTEAFF.

V and J are TRBV7-8 and TRBJ1-5; D may be TRBD1 (5 bases). There are 15 residues in the CDR3. V lost 0 bases to trimming and J lost 7 bases, with 13 bases between them. Germline lookup yields CDR1 SGHVS and CDR2 FQNEAQ. CDR3 residues: CASSLAPQGRQPQHF. The DNA for the CDR3 is TGTGCCAGCAGCTTAGCGCCCCAGGGAAGGCAGCCCCAGCATTTT.

In this sample, this clone turned up a few times. V gene TRBV5-1 combines with J gene TRBJ2-4; 10 bases match TRBD2. The CDR3 length is 15 residues. The germline V gene encodes CDR1 SGHRS and CDR2 YFSETQ. Trimming took 3 bases from V and 7 from J; bases not matched to a gene: 7. The CDR3 loop is CASSSQAGGKNIQYF. The CDR3, as DNA: TGCGCCAGCAGCTCCCAAGCGGGGGGGAAGAACATTCAGTACTTC.

The rearrangement joins TRBV7-9 to TRBJ1-5, with no clear D. Between the trimmed V and J ends, which lost 5 bases and 9 bases, there was a span of 14 bases. The germline gives CDR1 SEHNR, CDR2 FQNEAQ (reference sequence). This CDR3 spans 13 amino acids. The CDR3 spells CASSRTGDGPQHF. CDR3 nucleotides: TGTGCCAGCAGCAGGACTGGGGATGGGCCCCAGCATTTT.